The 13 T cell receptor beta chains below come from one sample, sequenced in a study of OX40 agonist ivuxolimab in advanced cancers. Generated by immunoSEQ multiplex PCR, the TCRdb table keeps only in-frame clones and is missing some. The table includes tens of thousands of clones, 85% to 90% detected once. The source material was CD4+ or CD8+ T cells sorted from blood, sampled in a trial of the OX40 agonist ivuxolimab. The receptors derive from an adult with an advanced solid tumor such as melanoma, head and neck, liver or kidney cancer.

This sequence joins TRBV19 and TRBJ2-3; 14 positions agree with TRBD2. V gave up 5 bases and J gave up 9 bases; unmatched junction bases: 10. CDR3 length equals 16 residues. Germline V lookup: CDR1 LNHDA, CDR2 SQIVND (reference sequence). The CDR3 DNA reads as TGTGCCAGTAGTCCTCCCGGGACTAGCGGGGGTGGGACGCAGTATTTT. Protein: CASSPPGTSGGGTQYF.

The DNA for the CDR3 is TGTGCCACGCGACAGGGGCAGGGCGAGCAGTACTTC. Amino acids: CATRQGQGEQYF. The chain couples TRBV28 to TRBJ2-7; 8 bases are shared with TRBD1. There are 12 residues in the CDR3. Germline trimming cut 10 bases from V and 6 bases from J; bases unmatched to any gene: 8. CDR1 and CDR2 from the germline V gene are MDHEN and SYDVKM.

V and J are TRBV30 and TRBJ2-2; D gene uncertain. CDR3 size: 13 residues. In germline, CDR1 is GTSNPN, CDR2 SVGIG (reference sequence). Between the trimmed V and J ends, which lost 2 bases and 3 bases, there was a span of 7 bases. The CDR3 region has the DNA TGTGCCTGGAGTCCACGTGACACCGGGGAGCTGTTTTTT. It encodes CAWSPRDTGELFF.

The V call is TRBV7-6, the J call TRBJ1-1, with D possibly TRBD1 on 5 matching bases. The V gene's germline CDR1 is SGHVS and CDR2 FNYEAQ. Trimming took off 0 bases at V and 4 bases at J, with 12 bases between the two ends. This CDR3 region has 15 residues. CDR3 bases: TGTGCCAGCAGCTTAGCTGGAGACAGAGTCACTGAAGCTTTCTTT. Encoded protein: CASSLAGDRVTEAFF.

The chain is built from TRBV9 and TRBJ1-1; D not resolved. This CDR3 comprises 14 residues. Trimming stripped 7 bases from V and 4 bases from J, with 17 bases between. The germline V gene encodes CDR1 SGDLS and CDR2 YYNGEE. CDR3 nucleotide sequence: TGTGCCAGCGCCAGACGGGGAGAGGTCACTGAAGCTTTCTTT. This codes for CASARRGEVTEAFF.

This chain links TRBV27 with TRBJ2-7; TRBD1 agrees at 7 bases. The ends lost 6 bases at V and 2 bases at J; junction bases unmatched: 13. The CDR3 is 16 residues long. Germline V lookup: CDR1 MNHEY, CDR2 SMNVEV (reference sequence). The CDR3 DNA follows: TGTGCCAGCAGCCTTCAGATCGGGACAGTAGCCTACGAGCAGTACTTC. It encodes CASSLQIGTVAYEQYF.

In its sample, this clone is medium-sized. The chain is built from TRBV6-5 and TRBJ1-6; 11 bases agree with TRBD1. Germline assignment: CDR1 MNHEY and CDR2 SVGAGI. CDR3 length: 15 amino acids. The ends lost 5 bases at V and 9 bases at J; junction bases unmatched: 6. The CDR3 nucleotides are TGTGCCAGCAGTCTGTCCGGGACAGGGGGTTCACCCCTCCACTTT. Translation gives CASSLSGTGGSPLHF.

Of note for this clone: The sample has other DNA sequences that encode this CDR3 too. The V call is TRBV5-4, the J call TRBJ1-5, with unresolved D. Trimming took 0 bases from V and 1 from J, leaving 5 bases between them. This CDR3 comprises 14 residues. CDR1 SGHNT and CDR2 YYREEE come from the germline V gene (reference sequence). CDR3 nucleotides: TGTGCCAGCAGCTTGGGGGGAAGCAATCAGCCCCAGCATTTT. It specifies CASSLGGSNQPQHF.

CDR3 loop: CASSVGPSRNQPQHF. For the CDR3, the DNA is TGTGCCAGCAGCGTAGGCCCGTCCCGCAATCAGCCCCAGCATTTT. The V and J genes are TRBV9 and TRBJ1-5; no reliable D call. Germline CDR1 SGDLS, CDR2 YYNGEE. With 0 bases removed from V and 2 bases from J, the gap between germline ends came to 9 bases. The CDR3 is 15 residues long.

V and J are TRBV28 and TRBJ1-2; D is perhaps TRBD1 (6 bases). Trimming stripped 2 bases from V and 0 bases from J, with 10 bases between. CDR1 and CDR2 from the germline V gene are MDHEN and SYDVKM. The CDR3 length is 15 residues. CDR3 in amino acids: CASSLTGTANYGYTF. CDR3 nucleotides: TGTGCCAGCAGTTTAACAGGGACGGCTAACTATGGCTACACCTTC.

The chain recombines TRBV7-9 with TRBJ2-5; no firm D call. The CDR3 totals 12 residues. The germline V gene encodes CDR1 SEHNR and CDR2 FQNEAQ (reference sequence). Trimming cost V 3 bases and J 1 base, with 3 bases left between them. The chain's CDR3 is CASSFSQETQYF. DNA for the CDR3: TGTGCCAGCAGCTTTTCCCAAGAGACCCAGTACTTC. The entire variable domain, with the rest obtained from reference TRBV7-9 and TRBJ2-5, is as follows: DTGVSQNPRHKITKRGQNVTFRCDPISEHNRLYWYRQTLGQGPEFLTYFQNEAQLEKSRLLSDRFSAERPKGSFSTLEIQRTEQGDSAMYLCASSFSQETQYFGPGTRLLVL.

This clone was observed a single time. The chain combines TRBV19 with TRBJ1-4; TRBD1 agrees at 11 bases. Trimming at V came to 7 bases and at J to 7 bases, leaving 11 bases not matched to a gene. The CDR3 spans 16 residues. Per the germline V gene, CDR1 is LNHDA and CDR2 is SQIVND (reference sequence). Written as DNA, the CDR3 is TGTGCCAGTACCTTCCGGCGGACAGGGGGCCGTGAAAAACTGTTTTTT. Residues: CASTFRRTGGREKLFF.

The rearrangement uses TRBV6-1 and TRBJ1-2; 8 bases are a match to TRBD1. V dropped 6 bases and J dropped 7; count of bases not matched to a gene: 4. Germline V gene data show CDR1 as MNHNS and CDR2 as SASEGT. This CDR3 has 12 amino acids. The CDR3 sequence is CASSQGAGGYTF. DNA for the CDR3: TGTGCCAGCAGCCAGGGGGCAGGTGGCTACACCTTC.